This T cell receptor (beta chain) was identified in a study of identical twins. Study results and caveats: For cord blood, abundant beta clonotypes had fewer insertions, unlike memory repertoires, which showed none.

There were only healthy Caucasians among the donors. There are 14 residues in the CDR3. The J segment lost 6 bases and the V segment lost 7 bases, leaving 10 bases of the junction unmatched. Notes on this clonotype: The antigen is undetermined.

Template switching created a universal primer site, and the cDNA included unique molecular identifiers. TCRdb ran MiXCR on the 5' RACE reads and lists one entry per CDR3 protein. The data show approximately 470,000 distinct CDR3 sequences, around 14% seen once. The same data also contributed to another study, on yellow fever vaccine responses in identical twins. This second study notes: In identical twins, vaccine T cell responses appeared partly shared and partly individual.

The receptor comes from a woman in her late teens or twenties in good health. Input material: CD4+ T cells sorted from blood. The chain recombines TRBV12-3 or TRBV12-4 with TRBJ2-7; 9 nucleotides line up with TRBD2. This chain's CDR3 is CASIEAGGPGEQYF. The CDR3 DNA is TGTGCCAGCATAGAGGCGGGAGGGCCGGGCGAGCAGTACTTC.